This TCR beta chain was identified in a study of blood T cell repertoires in COVID-19 (dated by TCRdb to between 2020 and 2021). Context from the whole study: Samples covering the acute and convalescent phases of COVID-19 were provided by collaborators in the United States, Italy and Spain. Where available, HLA class I and class II types were taken from metadata supplied by the sample provider and were not determined by assay-based typing. The dataset comprised deeply sampled blood TCRbeta repertoires from subjects exposed to, actively infected with, or recovered from COVID-19. The repertoires were made available in a free public database intended to serve as a resource for research on the immune response to SARS-CoV-2. The samples were drawn from two sources: the first 160 participants of the ongoing ImmuneRACE study, and 1,000 to 1,500 subjects contributed by 6 global collaborators. The material from the prospective study consisted of cDNA or gDNA derived from T cells, B-cell-depleted T cells, or PBMCs. Sample metadata almost always included a de-identified subject ID, COVID-19 status, age in years and sex.

Broad study findings and their caveats: How much clinical and demographic metadata was included differed by source and by participant, and the metadata was provided uncurated.

Regarding this clone: Its target antigen remains unknown. No much larger clone is present one base from it, and per-base qualities are unavailable.

Participants in the prospective study were enrolled through a virtual design, were aged roughly 18 to 90 years, and lived in approximately 25 United States geographic areas. In the prospective study, participants were assigned to cohorts based on the clinical history participants reported in a screening survey and a study questionnaire. Recovered participants in ImmuneRACE Cohort 3 were defined as having two consecutive negative NP/OP PCR tests, clearance from a healthcare professional, or resolution of symptoms. In the prospective study, mobile phlebotomists collected whole blood, serum and a nasopharyngeal or oropharyngeal swab from each participant. Additional blood draws and questionnaires over an approximately 2-month period could optionally be provided by prospective study participants. Prospective study blood samples were shipped either frozen or at room temperature before DNA extraction.

CDR1 and CDR2, looked up from the germline V gene (reference sequence), are GTSNPN and SVGIG. The CDR3 starts with the cysteine, ends with the phenylalanine, and has 14 residues. Only the CDR3 DNA is retained, 42 bases long and in frame from the first base. V loses 3 bases, J loses 8 bases, and the germline ends lie 14 bases apart. The immunoSEQ Assay, a bias-controlled multiplex PCR, was used to amplify TCRbeta CDR3 regions from genomic DNA. The authors processed their data as follows. The number of nucleated cells in each sample was estimated from the amplification of reference gene primers within the assay. Sequence reads were collapsed and filtered to measure the absolute abundance of every unique TCRbeta CDR3 rearrangement. Productive Simpson clonality was computed per sample as the square root of Simpson's diversity index over productive rearrangements. TCRdb took over this immuneACCESS table, retaining in-frame rearrangements with V and J assigned. Such tables are incomplete; in checked studies, under half of the missing clones stem from an unresolved V gene, and the remainder is unexplained. V, J and clone size derive from that table, while D and trimming were established from the DNA sequence. The table for this sample lists 250,000 to 300,000 clones; around 90% of them were counted only once. Clones ranked in the top ten supply 1.5% to 2% of the sample.

Sequences were obtained from PBMCs or T cells enriched from blood (not recorded which). The origin of this receptor is a woman between 40 and 55 years old who had recovered from COVID-19. Recombination joined TRBV30 with TRBJ1-6; the D gene is perhaps TRBD1, on 5 matching bases. The DNA reads as follows: TGTGCCTGGAGGACGACCGGGGGGTATTCACCCCTCCACTTT. This translates into CAWRTTGGYSPLHF.